These 15 T cell receptor beta chains were all obtained from the same sample, sequenced in a study of graft-versus-host responses after intestinal transplantation listed by TCRdb under 2021. No antigen has been assigned to these receptors. Receptor libraries were prepared by the immunoSEQ multiplex PCR assay. The table was pulled from immuneACCESS by TCRdb, which kept in-frame rearrangements only. Such tables lose some clones; where checked, under half of the loss comes from unresolved V genes, and the rest has no known cause. The sample contains approximately 99,000 clones, roughly 92% of them found a single time. The ten largest account for approximately 0.07% of the sample. Explained via the paper, the time point label denotes: cells obtained before transplantation from donor or recipient. Material: unstimulated CD8+ T cells sorted from spleen or lymph node cells, obtained before transplant. The receptors were sampled from a human donor who was the organ donor for an intestinal transplant.

The chain employs TRBV30 and TRBJ2-7, with 8 bases matching TRBD1. The CDR3 totals 12 residues. V dropped 5 bases and J dropped 3; count of bases not matched to a gene: 3. CDR1 is GTSNPN, CDR2 SVGIG, per germline (reference sequence). The CDR3 here is CAWGQGHYEQYF. For the CDR3, the DNA is TGTGCCTGGGGACAGGGTCACTACGAGCAGTACTTC. The complete variable domain, with remaining parts taken from reference TRBV30 and TRBJ2-7, reads SQTIHQWPATLVQPVGSPLSLECTVEGTSNPNLYWYRQAAGRGLQLLFYSVGIGQISSEVPQNLSASRPQDRQFILSSKKLLLSDSGFYLCAWGQGHYEQYFGPGTRLTVT.

The V gene is TRBV27, the J gene TRBJ2-7, with TRBD1 matching 10 bases. V dropped 5 bases and J dropped 6; count of bases not matched to a gene: 7. The length of the CDR3 is 14 residues. Germline CDR1 is MNHEY and CDR2 is SMNVEV (reference sequence). The CDR3 region has the DNA TGTGCCAGCAGTCAAGGAGGGACAGGGGCCGAGCAGTACTTC. Its translation: CASSQGGTGAEQYF.

The chain links TRBV5-8 to TRBJ2-3; 11 bases line up with TRBD1. V was pared by 3 bases and J by 3 bases, with 6 bases of the junction left unmatched. Germline lookup yields CDR1 SGHTS and CDR2 YDEGEE. The CDR3 loop spans 16 amino acids. CDR3 sequence reads: CASSWGQGVLTDTQYF. In DNA, the CDR3 is TGTGCCAGCAGCTGGGGACAGGGGGTATTGACAGATACGCAGTATTTT.

This chain uses TRBV5-6 with TRBJ2-1; TRBD2 is a possible D gene (6 bases). Germline lookup yields CDR1 SGHDT and CDR2 YYEEEE. The CDR3 totals 16 residues. The V and J ends lost 0 bases and 4 bases respectively, with 14 bases between them. The CDR3 DNA sequence: TGTGCCAGCAGCTTGGCCGGCGGGAACCTTTACAATGAGCAGTTCTTC. Amino acid sequence: CASSLAGGNLYNEQFF.

This rearrangement joins TRBV11-3 to TRBJ1-1; the match to TRBD1 covers 7 bases. Germline V gene sequence: CDR1 SGHNT, CDR2 YENEEA. This CDR3 spans 13 amino acids. V lost 5 bases to trimming and J lost 4 bases; unmatched junction nucleotides: 4. The CDR3 region has the DNA TGTGCCAGCAGCAGAAGGACAGGCACTGAAGCTTTCTTT. Translating gives CASSRRTGTEAFF.

The genes are TRBV2 and TRBJ2-1; 7 bases are shared with TRBD2. There are 15 residues in the CDR3. Germline V gene data show CDR1 as SNHLY and CDR2 as FYNNEI. With 6 bases clipped from V and 3 bases from J, the junction kept 8 bases outside the gene matches. The CDR3 DNA sequence: TGTGCCAGCAGGGACGGGCTAGCGGTCTACAATGAGCAGTTCTTC. Residues: CASRDGLAVYNEQFF.

V and J are TRBV4-1 and TRBJ2-7; 8 bases align to TRBD2. The length of the CDR3 is 15 residues. Germline trimming cut 4 bases from V and 2 bases from J; bases unmatched to any gene: 7. Germline V CDR1 and CDR2: MGHRA, YSYEKL. CDR3 loop: CASSPIAGPAYEQYF. CDR3 nucleotides: TGCGCCAGCAGCCCTATAGCGGGGCCTGCCTACGAGCAGTACTTC.

This clone was counted a few times. This sequence joins TRBV6-1 and TRBJ1-1; 7 nucleotides match TRBD1. CDR3 length: 14 amino acids. V dropped 3 bases and J dropped 4; count of bases not matched to a gene: 5. Germline assignment: CDR1 MNHNS and CDR2 SASEGT. CDR3 bases: TGTGCCAGCAGTGAGTGGTGGGACAGCACTGAAGCTTTCTTT. It yields the protein CASSEWWDSTEAFF.

The chain couples TRBV11-2 to TRBJ2-1, with unresolved D. This CDR3 has 16 amino acids. In germline, CDR1 is SGHAT, CDR2 FQNNGV. Trimming took off 2 bases at V and 0 bases at J, with 11 bases between the two ends. CDR3 nucleotide sequence: TGTGCCAGCAGCTTATCCGCCACGAGCTCCTACAATGAGCAGTTCTTC. The encoded protein is CASSLSATSSYNEQFF.

The chain recombines TRBV2 with TRBJ2-5; 10 positions agree with TRBD2. The germline CDR1 and CDR2 sequences are SNHLY and FYNNEI. The CDR3 consists of 14 residues. Germline trimming cut 6 bases from V and 5 bases from J; bases unmatched to any gene: 6. The CDR3 DNA follows: TGTGCCAGCAGGACCAGCGGGGGGGCGGAGACCCAGTACTTC. Protein: CASRTSGGAETQYF.

The V gene is TRBV6-4, the J gene TRBJ2-1; no reliable D call. This CDR3 comprises 13 residues. Trimming cost V 4 bases and J 7 bases, with 11 bases left between them. CDR1 is MRHNA, CDR2 SNTAGT, per germline. CDR3 in amino acids: CASSVSRANEQFF. Here the CDR3 DNA reads TGTGCCAGCAGTGTTTCTAGAGCAAATGAGCAGTTCTTC.

This clone has a single count. This chain uses TRBV13 with TRBJ1-2; 12 bases agree with TRBD1. The junction had 4 bases not matched to a gene; V was cut back by 1 base and J by 4 bases. The CDR3 consists of 16 residues. Germline V CDR1 and CDR2: PRHDT, FYEKMQ (reference sequence). CDR3 nucleotide sequence: TGTGCCAGCAGCTTAGTGGGGACAGGGGGCTTCTATGGCTACACCTTC. It specifies CASSLVGTGGFYGYTF.

The chain is built from TRBV18 and TRBJ1-1; D is possibly TRBD1 (5 bases). V lost 4 bases and J lost 3, with 6 bases in between. Germline V gives CDR1 KGHSH, CDR2 LQKENI. The CDR3 is made up of 12 amino acids. CDR3 DNA: TGTGCCAGCTCACAGGGGTACACTGAAGCTTTCTTT. It specifies CASSQGYTEAFF.

The chain recombines TRBV9 with TRBJ1-3, with a tentative D call TRBD1 (6 bases). The CDR3 loop spans 17 amino acids. Trimming cost V 1 base and J 0 bases, with 14 bases left between them. In germline, CDR1 is SGDLS, CDR2 YYNGEE. The CDR3 region has the DNA TGTGCCAGCAGCGTATCCCTCTCAGGGGACTCTGGAAACACCATATATTTT. Translated: CASSVSLSGDSGNTIYF.

The chain joins TRBV27 to TRBJ1-2, with 9 bases identical to TRBD1. The germline V gene has CDR1 MNHEY and CDR2 SMNVEV (reference sequence). The junction had 16 bases not matched to a gene; V was cut back by 6 bases and J by 8 bases. The CDR3 has 16 residues. CDR3 sequence reads: CASSHYSTGGPRGYTF. The CDR3 region has the DNA TGTGCCAGCAGCCACTACTCGACAGGGGGGCCCAGGGGCTACACCTTC.